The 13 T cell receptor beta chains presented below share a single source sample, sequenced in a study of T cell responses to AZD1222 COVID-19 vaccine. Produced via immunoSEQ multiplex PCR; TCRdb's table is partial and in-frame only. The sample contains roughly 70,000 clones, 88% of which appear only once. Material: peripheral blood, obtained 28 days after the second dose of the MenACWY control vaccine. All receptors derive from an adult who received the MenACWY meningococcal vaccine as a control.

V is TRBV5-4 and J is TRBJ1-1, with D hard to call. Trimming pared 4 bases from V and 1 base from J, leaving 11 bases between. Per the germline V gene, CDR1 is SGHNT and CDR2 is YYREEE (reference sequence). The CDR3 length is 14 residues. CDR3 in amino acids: CASSQTRQNTEAFF. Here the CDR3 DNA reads TGTGCCAGCAGCCAAACGAGACAGAACACTGAAGCTTTCTTT.

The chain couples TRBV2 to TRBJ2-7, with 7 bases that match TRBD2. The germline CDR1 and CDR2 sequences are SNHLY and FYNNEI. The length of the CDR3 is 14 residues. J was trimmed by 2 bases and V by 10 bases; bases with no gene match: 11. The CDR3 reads CAINRRTRPYEQYF. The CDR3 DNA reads TGTGCCATTAACAGGCGGACTAGACCCTACGAGCAGTACTTC.

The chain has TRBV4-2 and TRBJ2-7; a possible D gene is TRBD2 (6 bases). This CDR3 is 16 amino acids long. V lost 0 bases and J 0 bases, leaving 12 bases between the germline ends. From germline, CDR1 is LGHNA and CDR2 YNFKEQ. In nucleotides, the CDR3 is TGTGCCAGCAGCCAAGATATTGCGGGGAGCTCCTACGAGCAGTACTTC. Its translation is CASSQDIAGSSYEQYF.

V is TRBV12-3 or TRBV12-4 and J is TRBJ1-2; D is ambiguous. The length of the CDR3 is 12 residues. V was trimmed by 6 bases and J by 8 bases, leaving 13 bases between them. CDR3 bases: TGTGCCAGCAGGTTCGAGGGAGGGGGCTACACCTTC. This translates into CASRFEGGGYTF.

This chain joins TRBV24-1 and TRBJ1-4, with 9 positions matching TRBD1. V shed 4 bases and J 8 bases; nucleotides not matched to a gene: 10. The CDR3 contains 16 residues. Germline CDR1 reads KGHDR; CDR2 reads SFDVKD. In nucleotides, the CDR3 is TGTGCCACCAGTGAAACCGGGACAGGGCGGGAAGAAAAACTGTTTTTT. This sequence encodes CATSETGTGREEKLFF.

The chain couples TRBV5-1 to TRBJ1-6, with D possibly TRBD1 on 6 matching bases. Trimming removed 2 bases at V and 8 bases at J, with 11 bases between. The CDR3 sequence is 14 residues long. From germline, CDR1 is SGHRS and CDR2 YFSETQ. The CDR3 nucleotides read TGCGCCAGCAGCTTCCAACAGGGTGATTCACCCCTCCACTTT. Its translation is CASSFQQGDSPLHF.

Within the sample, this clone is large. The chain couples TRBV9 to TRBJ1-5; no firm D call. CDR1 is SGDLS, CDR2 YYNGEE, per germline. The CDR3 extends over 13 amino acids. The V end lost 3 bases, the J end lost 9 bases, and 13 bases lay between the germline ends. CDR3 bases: TGTGCCAGCAGCGAGGGCTTTAAGGGGCCCCAGCATTTT. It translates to CASSEGFKGPQHF.

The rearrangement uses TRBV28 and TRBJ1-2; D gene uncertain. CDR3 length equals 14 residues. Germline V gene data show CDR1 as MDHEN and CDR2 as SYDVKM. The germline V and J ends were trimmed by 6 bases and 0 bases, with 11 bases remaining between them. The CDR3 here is CASRLGRSNYGYTF. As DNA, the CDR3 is TGTGCCAGCAGGCTAGGGCGATCTAACTATGGCTACACCTTC.

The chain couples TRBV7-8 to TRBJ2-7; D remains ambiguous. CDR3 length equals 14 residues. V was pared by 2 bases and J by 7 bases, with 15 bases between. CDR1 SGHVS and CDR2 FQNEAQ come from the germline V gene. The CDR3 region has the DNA TGTGCCAGCAGCTTATACAGTGACTCCTGGGAGCAGTACTTC. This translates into CASSLYSDSWEQYF.

CDR3 loop: CASRRTGQGYNEQFF. The CDR3 coding sequence is TGTGCCAGCAGACGGACGGGACAGGGATACAATGAGCAGTTCTTC. The chain recombines TRBV11-2 with TRBJ2-1; TRBD1 matches at 9 bases. CDR1 and CDR2 from the germline V gene are SGHAT and FQNNGV. Germline trimming cut 6 bases from V and 4 bases from J; bases unmatched to any gene: 7. The CDR3 covers 15 residues.

As DNA, the CDR3 is TGTGCCAGCAGCGTGGGGACAGGAGACATGAACACTGAAGCTTTCTTT. As protein: CASSVGTGDMNTEAFF. The genes are TRBV9 and TRBJ1-1; 8 bases agree with TRBD1. J gave up 0 bases and V 2 bases, and 6 bases lay outside the gene matches. The CDR3 contains 16 residues. CDR1 and CDR2 from the germline V gene are SGDLS and YYNGEE.

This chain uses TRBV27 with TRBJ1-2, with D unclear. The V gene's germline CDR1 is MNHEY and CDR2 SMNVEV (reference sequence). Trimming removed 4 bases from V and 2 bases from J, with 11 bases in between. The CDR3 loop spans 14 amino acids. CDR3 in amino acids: CASSSLTRNYGYTF. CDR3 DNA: TGTGCCAGCAGTTCCCTGACGAGGAACTATGGCTACACCTTC.

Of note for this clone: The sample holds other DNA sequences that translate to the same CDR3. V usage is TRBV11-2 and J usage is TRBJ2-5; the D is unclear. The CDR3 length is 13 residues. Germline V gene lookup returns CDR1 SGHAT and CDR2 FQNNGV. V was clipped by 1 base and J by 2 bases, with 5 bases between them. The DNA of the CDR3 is TGTGCCAGCAGCTTAGGCGTACAAGAGACCCAGTACTTC. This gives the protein CASSLGVQETQYF. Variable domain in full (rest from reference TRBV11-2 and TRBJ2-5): EAGVAQSPRYKIIEKRQSVAFWCNPISGHATLYWYQQILGQGPKLLIQFQNNGVVDDSQLPKDRFSAERLKGVDSTLKIQPAKLEDSAVYLCASSLGVQETQYFGPGTRLLVL.